Following are 9 T cell receptor beta chains from one sample sequenced in a study of early T cells in non-severe SARS-CoV-2 infection. Via MiXCR, TCRdb re-called the 5' RACE reads, giving one row per CDR3 protein. The repertoire holds approximately 56,000 distinct CDR3 sequences, with 10% to 13% as singletons. What was sequenced was whole blood. The receptors shown here come from an adult who was a healthcare worker with PCR-confirmed SARS-CoV-2 infection or an uninfected control (not recorded which).

The rearrangement joins TRBV6-5 to TRBJ1-1; D not resolved. The CDR3 loop spans 15 amino acids. CDR1 is MNHEY, CDR2 SVGAGI, per germline. V lost 2 bases to trimming and J lost 5 bases, with 15 bases between them. CDR3 bases: TGTGCCAGCAGTTACGAGGTCCAACATCGGACTGAAGCTTTCTTT. Its translation: CASSYEVQHRTEAFF.

The table lists this clonotype with many counts. The CDR3 protein is CASSLAASYEQYF. The CDR3 region has the DNA TGTGCCAGCAGCTTAGCGGCTAGCTACGAGCAGTACTTC. The chain uses TRBV7-2 and TRBJ2-7, with D hard to call. The CDR3 contains 13 residues. The V end lost 0 bases, the J end lost 3 bases, and 6 bases lay between the germline ends. CDR1 is SGHTA and CDR2 is FQGNSA in the germline V gene. The whole variable domain, filled in from reference TRBV7-2 and TRBJ2-7, reads GAGVSQSPSNKVTEKGKDVELRCDPISGHTALYWYRQSLGQGLEFLIYFQGNSAPDKSGLPSDRFSAERTGGSVSTLTIQRTQQEDSAVYLCASSLAASYEQYFGPGTRLTVT.

This clonotype showed up many times. The genes are TRBV7-9 and TRBJ2-7, with 10 bases lining up with TRBD1. CDR1 and CDR2 (germline): SEHNR, FQNEAQ (reference sequence). The CDR3 runs 17 residues. Trimming took 0 bases from V and 2 from J; bases not matched to a gene: 7. Here the CDR3 reads CASSLAAGGTGAYEQYF. CDR3 coding DNA: TGTGCCAGCAGCTTAGCAGCAGGTGGGACAGGGGCCTACGAGCAGTACTTC.

This clonotype occurred many times. The chain employs TRBV7-2 and TRBJ1-5; D not certain. Germline V lookup: CDR1 SGHTA, CDR2 FQGNSA. The CDR3 consists of 14 residues. The V end was cut by 7 bases, the J end by 5 bases, with 15 bases between. CDR3 DNA sequence: TGTGCCAGCATGGGGTCGCTCGGGGATCAGCCCCAGCATTTT. This gives the protein CASMGSLGDQPQHF. Full variable domain (remainder filled in from reference TRBV7-2 and TRBJ1-5): GAGVSQSPSNKVTEKGKDVELRCDPISGHTALYWYRQSLGQGLEFLIYFQGNSAPDKSGLPSDRFSAERTGGSVSTLTIQRTQQEDSAVYLCASMGSLGDQPQHFGDGTRLSIL.

The V call is TRBV10-2, the J call TRBJ2-3, with 8 bases lining up with TRBD2. Germline values: CDR1 WSHSY, CDR2 SAAADI. V was clipped by 7 bases and J by 4 bases; unmatched bases: 10. The length of the CDR3 is 15 residues. This CDR3 is CASKRNLAGADTQYF. For the CDR3, the DNA is TGCGCCAGCAAGCGGAATCTAGCGGGCGCAGATACGCAGTATTTT.

This clonotype was picked up many times. The genes are TRBV29-1 and TRBJ2-3; no clear D. The CDR3 sequence is 10 residues long. V was trimmed by 7 bases and J by 10 bases, leaving 12 bases between them. Germline assignment: CDR1 SQVTM and CDR2 ANQGSEA. This CDR3 is CSAEFVAQYF. The CDR3 DNA is TGCAGCGCCGAATTTGTTGCGCAGTATTTT.

The chain carries TRBV7-8 and TRBJ1-4; 7 bases line up with TRBD1. Germline V gives CDR1 SGHVS, CDR2 FQNEAQ. With 5 bases clipped from V and 3 bases from J, the junction kept 6 bases outside the gene matches. This CDR3 region has 15 residues. The DNA for the CDR3 is TGTGCCAGCAGCCGTACAGGGGAGCCTAATGAAAAACTGTTTTTT. This encodes CASSRTGEPNEKLFF.

V is TRBV7-2 and J is TRBJ1-1, with D unresolved. The CDR3 covers 15 residues. Trimming pared 1 base from V and 2 bases from J, leaving 11 bases between. From germline, CDR1 is SGHTA and CDR2 FQGNSA. CDR3 DNA sequence: TGTGCCAGCAGCTTAGTTCGCGTCAGCAACACTGAAGCTTTCTTT. Its protein product is CASSLVRVSNTEAFF.

This chain connects TRBV20-1 to TRBJ2-5, with 7 bases aligning to TRBD1. The junction had 6 bases not matched to a gene; V was cut back by 3 bases and J by 2 bases. The CDR3 is 14 amino acids. The germline CDR1 and CDR2 sequences are DFQATT and SNEGSKA (reference sequence). CDR3 residues: CSARKDRVQETQYF. CDR3 sequence (DNA): TGCAGTGCTAGGAAAGACAGGGTACAAGAGACCCAGTACTTC.